This section outlines one T cell receptor beta chain sequence together with its context. The antigen is unknown. Germline V lookup: CDR1 SGHRS, CDR2 YFSETQ. V was clipped by 5 bases and J by 0 bases; unmatched bases: 5. CDR3 length: 15 amino acids. Libraries were prepared by immunoSEQ multiplex PCR; TCRdb keeps only in-frame clonotypes and omits some of them. In the table there are about 58,000 clones, roughly 80% of which are singletons. The sample comes from a study of a mutant IDH1 vaccine in newly diagnosed glioma. Time point given: week 5, during vaccination. Doses consisted of 300 ug of mutant IDH1 20-mer peptide each, paired with topical imiquimod.

This rearrangement joins TRBV5-1 to TRBJ2-3, with 8 positions matching TRBD2. This TCR was sampled from a woman aged 45-65 years with glioma. The sequenced sample was PBMCs, obtained from a glioma patient whose treatment included an IDH1 peptide vaccine. The CDR3 nucleotides are TGCGCCAGCAGTGTGTCTAGCGGGAGCACAGATACGCAGTATTTT. This encodes CASSVSSGSTDTQYF.